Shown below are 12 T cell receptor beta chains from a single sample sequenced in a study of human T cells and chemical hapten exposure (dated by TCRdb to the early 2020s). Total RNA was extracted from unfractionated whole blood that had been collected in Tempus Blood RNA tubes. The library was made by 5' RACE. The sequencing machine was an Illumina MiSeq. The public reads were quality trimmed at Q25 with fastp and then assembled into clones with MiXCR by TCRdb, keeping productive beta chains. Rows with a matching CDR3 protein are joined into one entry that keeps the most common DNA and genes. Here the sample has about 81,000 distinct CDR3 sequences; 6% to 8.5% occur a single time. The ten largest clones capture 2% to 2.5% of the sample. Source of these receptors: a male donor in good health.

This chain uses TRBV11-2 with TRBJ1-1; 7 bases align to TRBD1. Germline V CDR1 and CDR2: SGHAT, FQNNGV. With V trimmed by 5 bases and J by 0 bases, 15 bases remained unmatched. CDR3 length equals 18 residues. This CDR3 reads CASSSPTGALFMNTEAFF. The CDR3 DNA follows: TGTGCCAGCAGCAGTCCCACAGGGGCCCTCTTCATGAACACTGAAGCTTTCTTT.

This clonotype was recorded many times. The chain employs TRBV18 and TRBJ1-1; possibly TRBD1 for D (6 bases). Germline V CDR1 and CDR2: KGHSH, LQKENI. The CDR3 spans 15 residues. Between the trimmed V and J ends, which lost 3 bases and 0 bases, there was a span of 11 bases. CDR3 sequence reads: CASSPSGQMNTEAFF. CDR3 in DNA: TGTGCCAGCTCACCTTCGGGACAAATGAACACTGAAGCTTTCTTT.

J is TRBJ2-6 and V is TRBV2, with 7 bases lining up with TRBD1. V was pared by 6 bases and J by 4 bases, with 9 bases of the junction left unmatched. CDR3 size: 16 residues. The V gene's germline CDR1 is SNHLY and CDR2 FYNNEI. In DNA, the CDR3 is TGTGCCAGCAGAAAGGACAGGCCGACGGGGGCCAACGTCCTGACTTTC. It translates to CASRKDRPTGANVLTF.

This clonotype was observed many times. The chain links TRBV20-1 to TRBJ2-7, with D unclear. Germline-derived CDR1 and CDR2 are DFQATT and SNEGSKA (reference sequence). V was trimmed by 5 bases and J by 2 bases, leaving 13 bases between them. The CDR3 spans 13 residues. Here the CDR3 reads CSAASPAPYEQYF. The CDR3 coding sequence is TGCAGTGCTGCATCTCCTGCACCCTACGAGCAGTACTTC.

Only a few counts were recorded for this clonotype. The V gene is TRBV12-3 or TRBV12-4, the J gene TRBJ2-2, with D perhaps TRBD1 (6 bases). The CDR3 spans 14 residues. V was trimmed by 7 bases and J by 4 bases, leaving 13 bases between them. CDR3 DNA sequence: TGTGCCAGCATCCGGGGACACCCCACCGGGGAGCTGTTTTTT. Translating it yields CASIRGHPTGELFF.

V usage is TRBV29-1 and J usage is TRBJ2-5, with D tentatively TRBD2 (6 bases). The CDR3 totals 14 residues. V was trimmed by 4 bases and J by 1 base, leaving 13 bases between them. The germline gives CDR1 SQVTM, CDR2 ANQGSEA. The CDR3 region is CSVGLLGLQETQYF. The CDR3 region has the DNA TGCAGCGTTGGACTCCTGGGACTCCAAGAGACCCAGTACTTC.

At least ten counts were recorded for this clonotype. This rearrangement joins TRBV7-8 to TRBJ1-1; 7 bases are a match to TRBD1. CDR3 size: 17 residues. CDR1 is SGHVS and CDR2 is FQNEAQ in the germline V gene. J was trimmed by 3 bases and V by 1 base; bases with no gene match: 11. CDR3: CASSLGVGQVLYTEAFF. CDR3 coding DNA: TGTGCCAGCAGCTTAGGGGTAGGACAGGTACTCTACACTGAAGCTTTCTTT.

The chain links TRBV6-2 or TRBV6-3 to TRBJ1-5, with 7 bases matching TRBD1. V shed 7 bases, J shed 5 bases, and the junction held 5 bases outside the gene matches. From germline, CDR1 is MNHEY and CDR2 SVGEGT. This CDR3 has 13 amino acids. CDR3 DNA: TGTGCCAGCAATACAGGGGAGCATCAGCCCCAGCATTTT. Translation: CASNTGEHQPQHF.

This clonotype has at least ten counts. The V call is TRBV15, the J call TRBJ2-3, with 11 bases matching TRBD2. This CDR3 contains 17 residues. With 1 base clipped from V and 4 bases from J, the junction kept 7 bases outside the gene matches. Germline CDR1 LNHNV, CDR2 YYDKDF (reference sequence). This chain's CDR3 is CATSRGETSGVSDTQYF. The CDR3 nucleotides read TGTGCCACCAGCAGAGGGGAGACTAGCGGGGTTTCAGATACGCAGTATTTT.

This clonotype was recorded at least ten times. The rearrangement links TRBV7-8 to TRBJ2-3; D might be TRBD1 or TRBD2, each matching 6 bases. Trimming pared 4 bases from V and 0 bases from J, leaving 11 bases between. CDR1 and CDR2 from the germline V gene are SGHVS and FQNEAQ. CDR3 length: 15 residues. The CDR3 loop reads CASSWRGDSTDTQYF. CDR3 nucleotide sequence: TGTGCCAGCAGCTGGAGGGGGGATAGCACAGATACGCAGTATTTT. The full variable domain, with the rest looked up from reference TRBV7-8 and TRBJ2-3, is GAGVSQSPRYKVAKRGQDVALRCDPISGHVSLFWYQQALGQGPEFLTYFQNEAQLDKSGLPSDRFFAERPEGSVSTLKIQRTQQEDSAVYLCASSWRGDSTDTQYFGPGTRLTVL.

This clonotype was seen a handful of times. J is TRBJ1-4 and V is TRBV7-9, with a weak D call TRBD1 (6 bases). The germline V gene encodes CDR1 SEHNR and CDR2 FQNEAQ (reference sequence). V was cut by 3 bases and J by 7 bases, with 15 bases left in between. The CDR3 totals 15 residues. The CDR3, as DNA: TGTGCCAGCAGCTTTTCACAGGGCCGGGTTGAAAAACTGTTTTTT. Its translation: CASSFSQGRVEKLFF.

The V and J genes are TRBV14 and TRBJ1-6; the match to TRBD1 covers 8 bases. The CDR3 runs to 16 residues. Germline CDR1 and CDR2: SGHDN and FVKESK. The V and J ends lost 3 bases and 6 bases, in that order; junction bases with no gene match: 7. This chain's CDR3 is CASSQDRELSNSPLHF. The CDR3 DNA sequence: TGTGCCAGCAGCCAGGACAGGGAATTAAGTAATTCACCCCTCCACTTT.